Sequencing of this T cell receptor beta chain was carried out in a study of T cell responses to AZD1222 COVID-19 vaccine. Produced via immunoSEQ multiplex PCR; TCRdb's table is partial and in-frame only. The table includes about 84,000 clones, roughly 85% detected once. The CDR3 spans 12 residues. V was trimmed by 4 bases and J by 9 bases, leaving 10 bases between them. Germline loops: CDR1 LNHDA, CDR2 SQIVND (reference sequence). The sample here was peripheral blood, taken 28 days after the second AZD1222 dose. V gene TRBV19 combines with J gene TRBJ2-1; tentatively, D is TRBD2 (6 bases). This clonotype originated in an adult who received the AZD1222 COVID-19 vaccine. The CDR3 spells CASSRQGGEQFF. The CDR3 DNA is TGTGCCAGTAGTAGGCAGGGAGGTGAGCAGTTCTTC.